The next 27 T cell receptor beta chains were all read from a single sample in a study of lymphopenia after photon versus proton radiotherapy. TCRdb keeps only in-frame clones here, not all; method: immunoSEQ multiplex PCR. The data contain over 35,000 clones, just over 85% of them seen just once; the ten biggest clones take up 10%. Source: peripheral blood, taken from a patient treated with proton-based radiotherapy. The origin of the receptors is a woman between 65 and 79 years old with pancreatic cancer. Some clones in this sample may be carry-over from other donors' samples.

The table lists this clone with a count of one. The chain couples TRBV7-7 to TRBJ1-1, with D unclear. This CDR3 region has 13 residues. Per the germline V gene, CDR1 is SSHAT and CDR2 is FNYEAQ (reference sequence). CDR3 amino acids: CVSSLGLNTEAFF. CDR3 DNA sequence: TGTGTTAGCAGCCTCGGGCTAAACACTGAAGCTTTCTTT.

This chain joins TRBV4-1 and TRBJ2-2; 12 bases map to TRBD2. The CDR3 is made up of 19 amino acids. The ends lost 3 bases at V and 6 bases at J; junction bases unmatched: 14. CDR1 is MGHRA, CDR2 YSYEKL, per germline. CDR3 coding DNA: TGCGCCAGCAGCCAGCGCCCCAGACTAGCGGGGGAGGGGGCCGGGGAGCTGTTTTTT. Protein sequence: CASSQRPRLAGEGAGELFF.

The V call is TRBV6-5, the J call TRBJ1-1, with a weak D call TRBD1 (5 bases). This CDR3 has 14 amino acids. Looked up from germline, CDR1 is MNHEY and CDR2 is SVGAGI. Trimming removed 2 bases from V and 4 bases from J, with 11 bases in between. In nucleotides, the CDR3 is TGTGCCAGCAGTTACAGCCAGGGTCCCACTGAAGCTTTCTTT. Protein: CASSYSQGPTEAFF.

This clone was detected only once. The chain links TRBV7-8 to TRBJ2-7; TRBD2 matches at 11 bases. V shed 3 bases, J shed 9 bases, and the junction held 10 bases outside the gene matches. In germline, CDR1 is SGHVS, CDR2 FQNEAQ. The CDR3 length is 15 residues. The CDR3 nucleotides read TGTGCCAGCAGCTTTGAGGGACTAGCGGCGGGCGGGCAGTACTTC. This gives the protein CASSFEGLAAGGQYF. Looking up the rest from reference TRBV7-8 and TRBJ2-7 gives the full variable domain: GAGVSQSPRYKVAKRGQDVALRCDPISGHVSLFWYQQALGQGPEFLTYFQNEAQLDKSGLPSDRFFAERPEGSVSTLKIQRTQQEDSAVYLCASSFEGLAAGGQYFGPGTRLTVT.

On this clone itself: One base separates it from a far larger clone, so it is likely a read error. The chain carries TRBV1 and TRBJ1-1; TRBD1 is the table's D call, not checked against the DNA. TRBV1 is described as a pseudogene. The length of the CDR3 is 14 residues. CDR3 loop: CTSSHRTENTEAFF. The CDR3 DNA sequence: TGCACCAGCAGCCATCGGACAGAGAACACTGAAGCTTTCTTT.

J is TRBJ2-1 and V is TRBV10-3; the match to TRBD2 covers 11 bases. The CDR3 is made up of 15 amino acids. V lost 6 bases, J lost 4 bases, and 5 bases stayed unmatched. Germline-derived CDR1 and CDR2 are ENHRY and SYGVKD. The CDR3 reads CAIRPGLADYNEQFF. The CDR3 nucleotides are TGTGCCATCAGACCGGGACTAGCGGATTACAATGAGCAGTTCTTC.

The CDR3 coding sequence is TGTGCCAGCAGCTTGGGGACAGGGGGTTCGAATGAGCAGTTCTTC. This translates into CASSLGTGGSNEQFF. This chain uses TRBV5-8 with TRBJ2-1; the match to TRBD1 covers 10 bases. CDR1 and CDR2 from the germline V gene are SGHTS and YDEGEE. The CDR3 extends over 15 amino acids. V gave up 0 bases and J gave up 7 bases; unmatched junction bases: 4. The full variable domain, completed using reference TRBV5-8 and TRBJ2-1, is EAGVTQSPTHLIKTRGQQATLRCSPISGHTSVYWYQQALGLGLQFLLWYDEGEERNRGNFPPRFSGRQFPNYSSELNVNALELEDSALYLCASSLGTGGSNEQFFGPGTRLTVL.

The V and J genes are TRBV4-1 and TRBJ1-2; D is unclear. Trimming removed 0 bases from V and 3 bases from J, with 5 bases in between. The CDR3 contains 13 residues. The germline CDR1 and CDR2 sequences are MGHRA and YSYEKL. The CDR3 sequence is CASSQDTDYGYTF. DNA of the CDR3: TGCGCCAGCAGCCAAGATACGGACTATGGCTACACCTTC.

This clone was counted once. The rearrangement uses TRBV7-2 and TRBJ2-5; D perhaps matches TRBD1 (5 bases). This CDR3 is 14 amino acids long. The V gene's germline CDR1 is SGHTA and CDR2 FQGNSA. The V gene lost 5 bases and the J gene lost 1 base, with 11 bases spanning the gap. This CDR3 reads CASSPRVPQETQYF. The CDR3 DNA follows: TGTGCCAGCAGCCCCAGGGTCCCCCAAGAGACCCAGTACTTC.

This clone was seen just once. The chain carries TRBV30 and TRBJ2-1; 7 bases are shared with TRBD2. Losses at the gene ends were 4 bases for V and 3 bases for J; bases not matched to a gene: 12. This CDR3 is built from 16 residues. Per the germline V gene, CDR1 is GTSNPN and CDR2 is SVGIG (reference sequence). CDR3 coding DNA: TGTGCCTGGAAATCCTGGGCGGGAGCTATCTACAATGAGCAGTTCTTC. This sequence encodes CAWKSWAGAIYNEQFF.

This CDR3 is CAISVLAGVETQYF. In DNA, the CDR3 is TGTGCCATCAGTGTATTAGCGGGAGTGGAGACCCAGTACTTC. The rearrangement joins TRBV10-3 to TRBJ2-5; 9 positions agree with TRBD2. Germline CDR1 and CDR2: ENHRY and SYGVKD. The CDR3 has 14 amino acids. The junction had 5 bases not matched to a gene; V was cut back by 4 bases and J by 5 bases.

This clone came up a few times. The chain uses TRBV5-8 and TRBJ1-1; D not resolved. V lost 4 bases, J lost 5 bases, and 12 bases lay in between. The germline CDR1 and CDR2 sequences are SGHTS and YDEGEE. There are 13 residues in the CDR3. The DNA for the CDR3 is TGTGCCAGCAGCCCGTCAGAGTTAACTGAAGCTTTCTTT. Translated, it gives CASSPSELTEAFF.

The chain uses TRBV10-1 and TRBJ1-6, with a weak D call TRBD1 (5 bases). The CDR3 covers 14 residues. V dropped 2 bases and J dropped 10 bases, with 12 bases sitting between them. Germline CDR1 reads WNHNN; CDR2 reads SYGVQD (reference sequence). CDR3 coding DNA: TGCGCCAGCAGTGAGACCCCCCGGGGGTCACCCCTCCACTTT. Protein: CASSETPRGSPLHF.

Note on this clone: The junction departs from the called germline gene at one end, perhaps through a read error. This chain connects TRBV5-4 to TRBJ1-2; D is unresolved. Germline lookup yields CDR1 SGHNT and CDR2 YYREEE (reference sequence). CDR3 size: 12 residues. The CDR3 here is CASSFERELNWF. As DNA, the CDR3 is TGTGCCAGCAGCTTTGAGAGGGAGTTGAATTGGTTC.

V and J are TRBV30 and TRBJ2-1; no reliable D call. CDR1 and CDR2 from the germline V gene are GTSNPN and SVGIG (reference sequence). The CDR3 is made up of 11 amino acids. Trimming left V 2 bases short and J 10 bases short, with 9 bases between. The CDR3 here is CAWSFIGEQFF. The CDR3 region has the DNA TGTGCCTGGAGTTTCATTGGGGAGCAGTTCTTC.

This clone occurred a few times. The gene calls are TRBV2 and TRBJ1-3, with 7 bases fitting TRBD1. The CDR3 has 16 residues. The V and J ends lost 4 bases and 0 bases, in that order; junction bases with no gene match: 6. The germline V gene encodes CDR1 SNHLY and CDR2 FYNNEI. For the CDR3, the DNA is TGTGCCAGCAGTGGGCCTACAGGGGACTCTGGAAACACCATATATTTT. The encoded protein is CASSGPTGDSGNTIYF. Full variable domain (remainder filled in from reference TRBV2 and TRBJ1-3): EPEVTQTPSHQVTQMGQEVILRCVPISNHLYFYWYRQILGQKVEFLVSFYNNEISEKSEIFDDQFSVERPDGSNFTLKIRSTKLEDSAMYFCASSGPTGDSGNTIYFGEGSWLTVV.

The rearrangement joins TRBV27 to TRBJ2-7; D assignment may be TRBD1 or TRBD2 (5 bases each). The CDR3 is 15 residues long. CDR1 is MNHEY and CDR2 is SMNVEV in the germline V gene (reference sequence). V lost 6 bases, J lost 2 bases, and 17 bases lay in between. CDR3 in DNA: TGTGCCAGCAGAGCTAGACCAGGGACCGCCTACGAGCAGTACTTC. Amino acid sequence: CASRARPGTAYEQYF.

This clone was picked up a small number of times. V gene TRBV9 combines with J gene TRBJ1-3; unclear D gene. Germline V lookup: CDR1 SGDLS, CDR2 YYNGEE. V was clipped by 0 bases and J by 2 bases, with 12 bases between them. The CDR3 contains 16 residues. The CDR3 DNA follows: TGTGCCAGCAGCGTAGGGTCCCTACCCCCTGGAAACACCATATATTTT. It yields the protein CASSVGSLPPGNTIYF.

The chain links TRBV6-4 to TRBJ2-3; no firm D call. There are 13 residues in the CDR3. V was cut by 5 bases and J by 8 bases, with 14 bases left in between. Germline CDR1 is MRHNA and CDR2 is SNTAGT. The CDR3 spells CASSPGLLATQYF. In nucleotides, the CDR3 is TGTGCCAGCAGTCCCGGTCTGCTGGCTACGCAGTATTTT.

V usage is TRBV30 and J usage is TRBJ1-1; D is unresolved. CDR1 is GTSNPN and CDR2 is SVGIG in the germline V gene (reference sequence). Trimming stripped 4 bases from V and 2 bases from J, with 14 bases between. The CDR3 runs 14 residues. CDR3: CAWKSRQLNTEAFF. The CDR3 DNA follows: TGTGCCTGGAAGTCCCGCCAGCTAAACACTGAAGCTTTCTTT.

The chain couples TRBV21-1 to TRBJ2-7. TRBV21-1 is deemed a pseudogene. The CDR3 runs 14 residues. CDR3 in amino acids: CASSKVRHAYEQYF. DNA for the CDR3: TGTGCCAGCAGCAAAGTTCGGCATGCCTACGAGCAGTACTTC.

The V and J genes are TRBV23-1 and TRBJ1-1; TRBD1 is a possible D gene (6 bases). TRBV23-1 is reported as an ORF; its role is uncertain. The CDR3 is 16 amino acids. V was pared by 2 bases and J by 1 base, with 14 bases between. CDR3 amino acids: CASSQKGGGRNTEAFF. The CDR3 DNA reads as TGCGCCAGCAGTCAAAAAGGCGGGGGGCGGAACACTGAAGCTTTCTTT.

DNA for the CDR3: TGTGCCAGTAGTATTTCTAGCGGAAACCAAGAGACCCAGTACTTC. This gives the protein CASSISSGNQETQYF. The chain employs TRBV19 and TRBJ2-5, with 7 bases matching TRBD2. The CDR3 is 15 amino acids. The germline V gene encodes CDR1 LNHDA and CDR2 SQIVND (reference sequence). Trimming took 3 bases from V and 0 from J; bases not matched to a gene: 4.

The chain is built from TRBV7-9 and TRBJ2-1; 7 positions agree with TRBD2. Germline V gene data show CDR1 as SEHNR and CDR2 as FQNEAQ (reference sequence). The CDR3 is 15 residues long. The trim removed 3 bases at V and 5 bases at J, leaving 7 bases unmatched. The CDR3 bases are TGTGCCAGCAGCTTTGGAGCGGGAAACAACAATGAGCAGTTCTTC. Translation gives CASSFGAGNNNEQFF.

The V call is TRBV20-1, the J call TRBJ2-7; 7 nucleotides line up with TRBD1. CDR1 DFQATT and CDR2 SNEGSKA come from the germline V gene (reference sequence). V shed 5 bases, J shed 4 bases, and the junction held 2 bases outside the gene matches. This CDR3 has 11 residues. The CDR3 DNA is TGCAGTGCTGGGGACAGTTACGAGCAGTACTTC. Its protein is CSAGDSYEQYF.

The rearrangement joins TRBV19 to TRBJ2-1; D is possibly TRBD2 (6 bases). Germline values: CDR1 LNHDA, CDR2 SQIVND (reference sequence). The V end was cut by 1 base, the J end by 3 bases, with 7 bases between. The CDR3 length is 14 residues. Written as DNA, the CDR3 is TGTGCCAGTAGTATAGGGGGACTCTACAATGAGCAGTTCTTC. Translating gives CASSIGGLYNEQFF.

The rearrangement joins TRBV7-2 to TRBJ2-3, with D possibly being TRBD2 (6 bases). The CDR3 runs 13 residues. Germline V lookup: CDR1 SGHTA, CDR2 FQGNSA. V was pared by 4 bases and J by 5 bases, with 10 bases between. CDR3 protein: CASSWRSGDTQYF. In nucleotides, the CDR3 is TGTGCCAGCAGCTGGCGTAGCGGAGATACGCAGTATTTT.